This T cell receptor beta chain was found in a study of shared clonotypes between healthy human individuals. On the study more broadly: Three CD4 naive, three CD4 memory, two CD8 naive and one CD8 memory plate were used per donor. The study, taken as a whole, reports: Sorted-subset samples were not fully sequenced, rarefaction indicated.

On this clone itself: What it binds is unknown.

Splitting of each subset's genomic DNA was done evenly across several immunoSEQ plates. Assay used: immunoSEQ multiplex PCR; TCRdb lists only in-frame clones, some missing. Seen here are about 2,100,000 clones, about 92% observed once, and the top ten hold around 1.7%. The CDR3 length is 15 residues. Germline CDR1 is MNHNS and CDR2 is SASEGT. V was cut by 6 bases and J by 0 bases, with 12 bases left in between. Naive-designated CD8 cells lacked CD45RO, were positively enriched for CCR7, and omitted terminally differentiated effector memory CD45RA+ cells. The study drew its donors from healthy HIV-negative adults without recent acute infections or vaccinations.

The chain uses TRBV6-1 and TRBJ2-1; D is ambiguous. What was sequenced was naive CD8+ T cells from PBMCs. The clonotype was recovered from a man aged 18 to 35 in good health. Some clones in this sample may be carry-over from other donors' samples. CDR3 protein: CASRMVESSYNEQFF. The DNA for the CDR3 is TGTGCCAGCAGAATGGTGGAAAGCTCCTACAATGAGCAGTTCTTC.